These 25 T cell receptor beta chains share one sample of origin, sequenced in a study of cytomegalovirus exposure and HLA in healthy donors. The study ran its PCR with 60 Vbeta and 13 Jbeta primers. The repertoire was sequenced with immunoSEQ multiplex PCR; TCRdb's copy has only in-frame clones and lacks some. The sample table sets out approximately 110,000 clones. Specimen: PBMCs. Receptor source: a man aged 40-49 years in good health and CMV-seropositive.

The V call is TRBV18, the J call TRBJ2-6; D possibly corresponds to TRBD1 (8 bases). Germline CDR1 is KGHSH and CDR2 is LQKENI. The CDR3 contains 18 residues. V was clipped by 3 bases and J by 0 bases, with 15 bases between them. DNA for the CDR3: TGTGCCAGCTCACCGGCGACAGGGGAGGGCTCTGGGGCCAACGTCCTGACTTTC. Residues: CASSPATGEGSGANVLTF.

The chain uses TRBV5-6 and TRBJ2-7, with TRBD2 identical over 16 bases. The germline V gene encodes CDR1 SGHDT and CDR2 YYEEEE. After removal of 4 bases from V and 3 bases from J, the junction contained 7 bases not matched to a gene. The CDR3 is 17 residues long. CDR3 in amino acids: CASSAGLAGGPYYEQYF. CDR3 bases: TGTGCCAGCAGCGCGGGACTAGCGGGAGGGCCGTACTACGAGCAGTACTTC.

The CDR3 sequence: CASSIAGGPEQFF. CDR3 in DNA: TGTGCCAGCAGTATAGCGGGAGGACCCGAGCAGTTCTTC. This sequence joins TRBV2 and TRBJ2-1, with 10 bases identical to TRBD2. V lost 5 bases to trimming and J lost 10 bases; unmatched junction nucleotides: 5. Germline V CDR1 and CDR2: SNHLY, FYNNEI. This CDR3 has 13 residues.

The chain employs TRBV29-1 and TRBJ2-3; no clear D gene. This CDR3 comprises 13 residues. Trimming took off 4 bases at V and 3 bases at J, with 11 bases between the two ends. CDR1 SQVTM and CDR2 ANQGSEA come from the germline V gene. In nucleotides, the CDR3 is TGCAGCGTTGCTGGGCCTTTAACAGATACGCAGTATTTT. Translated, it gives CSVAGPLTDTQYF.

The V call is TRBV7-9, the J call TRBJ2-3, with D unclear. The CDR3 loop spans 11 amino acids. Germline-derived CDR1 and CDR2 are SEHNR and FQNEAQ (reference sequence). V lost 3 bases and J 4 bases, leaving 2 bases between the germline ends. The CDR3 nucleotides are TGTGCCAGCAGCTTCTCAGATACGCAGTATTTT. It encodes CASSFSDTQYF. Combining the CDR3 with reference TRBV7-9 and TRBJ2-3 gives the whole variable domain DTGVSQNPRHKITKRGQNVTFRCDPISEHNRLYWYRQTLGQGPEFLTYFQNEAQLEKSRLLSDRFSAERPKGSFSTLEIQRTEQGDSAMYLCASSFSDTQYFGPGTRLTVL.

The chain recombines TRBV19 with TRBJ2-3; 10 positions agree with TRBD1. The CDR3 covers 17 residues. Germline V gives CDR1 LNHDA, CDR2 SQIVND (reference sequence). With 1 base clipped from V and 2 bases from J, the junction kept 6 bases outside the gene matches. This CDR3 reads CASSIGWTGGFTDTQYF. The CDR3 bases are TGTGCCAGTAGTATAGGCTGGACAGGGGGTTTCACAGATACGCAGTATTTT.

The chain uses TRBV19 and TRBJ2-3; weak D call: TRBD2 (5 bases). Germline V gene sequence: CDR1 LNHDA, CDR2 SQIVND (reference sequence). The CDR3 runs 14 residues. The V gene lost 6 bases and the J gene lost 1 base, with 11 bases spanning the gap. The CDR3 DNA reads TGTGCCAGTAGCCGCATGAGGGGCACAGATACGCAGTATTTT. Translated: CASSRMRGTDTQYF.

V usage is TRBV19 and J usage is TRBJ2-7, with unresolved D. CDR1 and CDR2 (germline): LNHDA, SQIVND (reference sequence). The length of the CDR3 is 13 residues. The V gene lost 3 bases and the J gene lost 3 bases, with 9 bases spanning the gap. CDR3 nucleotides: TGTGCCAGTAGTATGGGCAGAAACTACGAGCAGTACTTC. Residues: CASSMGRNYEQYF.

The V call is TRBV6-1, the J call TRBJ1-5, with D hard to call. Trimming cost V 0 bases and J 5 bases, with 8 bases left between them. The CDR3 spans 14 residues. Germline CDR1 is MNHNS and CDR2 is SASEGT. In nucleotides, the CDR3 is TGTGCCAGCAGTGAAGCCCGGGGAGATCAGCCCCAGCATTTT. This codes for CASSEARGDQPQHF.

The CDR3 bases are TGTGCCGTAGGTCCGGCGGGAGGAACCGGGGAGCTGTTTTTT. Its translation: CAVGPAGGTGELFF. The J gene is TRBJ2-2, the V gene TRBV11-3; 8 bases map to TRBD2. V was pared by 11 bases and J by 5 bases, with 10 bases of the junction left unmatched. CDR1 and CDR2 from the germline V gene are SGHNT and YENEEA. The CDR3 covers 14 residues.

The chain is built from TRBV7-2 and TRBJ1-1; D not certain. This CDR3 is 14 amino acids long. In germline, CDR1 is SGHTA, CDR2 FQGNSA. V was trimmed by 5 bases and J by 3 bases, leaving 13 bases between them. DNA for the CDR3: TGTGCCAGCAGCGCCCAGACACTGTACACTGAAGCTTTCTTT. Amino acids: CASSAQTLYTEAFF.

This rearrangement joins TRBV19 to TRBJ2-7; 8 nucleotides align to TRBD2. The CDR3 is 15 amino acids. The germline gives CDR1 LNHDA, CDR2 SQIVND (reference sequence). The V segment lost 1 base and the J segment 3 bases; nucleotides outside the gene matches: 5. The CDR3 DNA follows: TGTGCCAGTAGTATAGTCCGGACTAGCTTCTACGAGCAGTACTTC. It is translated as CASSIVRTSFYEQYF.

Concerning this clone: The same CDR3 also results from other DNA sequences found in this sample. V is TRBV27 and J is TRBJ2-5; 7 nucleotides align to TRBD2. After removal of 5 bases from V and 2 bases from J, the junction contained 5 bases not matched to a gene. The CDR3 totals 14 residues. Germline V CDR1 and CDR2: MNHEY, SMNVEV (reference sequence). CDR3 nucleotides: TGTGCCAGCAGTCCCCTAGCGGCACAAGAGACCCAGTACTTC. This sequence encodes CASSPLAAQETQYF.

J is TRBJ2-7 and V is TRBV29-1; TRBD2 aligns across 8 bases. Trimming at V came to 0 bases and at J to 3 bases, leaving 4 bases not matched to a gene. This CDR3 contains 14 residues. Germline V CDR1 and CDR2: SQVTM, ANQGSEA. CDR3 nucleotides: TGCAGCGTTGAAGATCCCGGGGGGGGCTACGAGCAGTACTTC. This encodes CSVEDPGGGYEQYF.

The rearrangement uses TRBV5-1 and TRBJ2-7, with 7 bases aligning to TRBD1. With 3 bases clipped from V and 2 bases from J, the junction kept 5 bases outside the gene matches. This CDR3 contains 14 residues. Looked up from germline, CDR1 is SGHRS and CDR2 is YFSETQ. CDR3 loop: CASSSGQATYEQYF. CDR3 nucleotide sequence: TGCGCCAGCAGCTCCGGACAGGCGACCTACGAGCAGTACTTC.

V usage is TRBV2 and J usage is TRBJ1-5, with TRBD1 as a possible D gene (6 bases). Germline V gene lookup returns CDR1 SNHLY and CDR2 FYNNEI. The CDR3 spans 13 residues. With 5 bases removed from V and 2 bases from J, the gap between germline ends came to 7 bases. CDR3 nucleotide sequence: TGTGCCAGCAGTTGGACAGGCAATCAGCCCCAGCATTTT. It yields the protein CASSWTGNQPQHF. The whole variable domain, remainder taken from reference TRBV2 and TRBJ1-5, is EPEVTQTPSHQVTQMGQEVILRCVPISNHLYFYWYRQILGQKVEFLVSFYNNEISEKSEIFDDQFSVERPDGSNFTLKIRSTKLEDSAMYFCASSWTGNQPQHFGDGTRLSIL.

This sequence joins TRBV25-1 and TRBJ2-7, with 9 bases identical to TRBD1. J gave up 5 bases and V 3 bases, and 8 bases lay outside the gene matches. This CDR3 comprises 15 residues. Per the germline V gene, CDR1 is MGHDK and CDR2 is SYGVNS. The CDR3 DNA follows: TGTGCCAGCAGTGACTTCGCACAGGGGGCCCACGAGCAGTACTTC. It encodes CASSDFAQGAHEQYF.

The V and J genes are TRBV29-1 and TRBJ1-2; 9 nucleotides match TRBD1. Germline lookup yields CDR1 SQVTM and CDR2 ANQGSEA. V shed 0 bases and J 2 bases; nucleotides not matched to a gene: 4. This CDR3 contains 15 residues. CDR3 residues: CSVEDLGQGNYGYTF. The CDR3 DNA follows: TGCAGCGTTGAAGATTTAGGACAGGGGAACTATGGCTACACCTTC.

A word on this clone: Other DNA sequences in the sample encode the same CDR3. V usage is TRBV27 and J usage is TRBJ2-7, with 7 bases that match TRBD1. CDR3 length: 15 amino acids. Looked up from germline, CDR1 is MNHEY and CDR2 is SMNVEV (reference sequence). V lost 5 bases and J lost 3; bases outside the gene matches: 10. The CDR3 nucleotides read TGTGCCAGCAGTGCAGGGACAGCCGGCTTCTACGAGCAGTACTTC. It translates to CASSAGTAGFYEQYF.

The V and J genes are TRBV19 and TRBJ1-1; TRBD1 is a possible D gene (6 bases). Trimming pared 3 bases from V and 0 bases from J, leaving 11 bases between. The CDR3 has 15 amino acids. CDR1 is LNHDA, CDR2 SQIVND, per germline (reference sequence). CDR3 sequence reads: CASSIRGAVNTEAFF. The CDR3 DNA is TGTGCCAGTAGTATCCGGGGGGCGGTGAACACTGAAGCTTTCTTT. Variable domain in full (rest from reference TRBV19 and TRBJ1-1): DGGITQSPKYLFRKEGQNVTLSCEQNLNHDAMYWYRQDPGQGLRLIYYSQIVNDFQKGDIAEGYSVSREKKESFPLTVTSAQKNPTAFYLCASSIRGAVNTEAFFGQGTRLTVV.

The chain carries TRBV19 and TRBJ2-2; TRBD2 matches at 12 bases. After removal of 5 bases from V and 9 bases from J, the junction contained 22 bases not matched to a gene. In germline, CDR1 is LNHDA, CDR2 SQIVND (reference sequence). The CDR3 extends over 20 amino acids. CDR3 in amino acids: CASSSVGGLAGGAVGRELFF. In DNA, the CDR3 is TGTGCCAGTAGTTCCGTCGGCGGGCTAGCGGGAGGGGCCGTGGGTCGGGAGCTGTTTTTT.

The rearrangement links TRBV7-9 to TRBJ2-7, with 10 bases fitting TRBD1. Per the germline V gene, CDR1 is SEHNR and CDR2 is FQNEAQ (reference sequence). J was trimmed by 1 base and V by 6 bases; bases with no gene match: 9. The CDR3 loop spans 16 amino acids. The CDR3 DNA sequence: TGTGCCAGCAGTGGGACAGGGGTTTGGTCATCCTACGAGCAGTACTTC. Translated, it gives CASSGTGVWSSYEQYF.

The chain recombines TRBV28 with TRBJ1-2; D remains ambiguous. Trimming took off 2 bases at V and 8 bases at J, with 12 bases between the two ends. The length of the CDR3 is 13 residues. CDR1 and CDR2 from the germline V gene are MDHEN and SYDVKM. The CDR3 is CASSLTPSSGYTF. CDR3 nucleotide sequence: TGTGCCAGCAGTTTAACCCCGTCAAGCGGCTACACCTTC.

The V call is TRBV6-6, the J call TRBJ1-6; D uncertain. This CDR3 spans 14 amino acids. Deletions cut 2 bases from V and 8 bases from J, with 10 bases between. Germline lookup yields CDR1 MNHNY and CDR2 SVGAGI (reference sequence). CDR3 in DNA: TGTGCCAGCAGTTACCTGAAGAGGGATTCACCCCTCCACTTT. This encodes CASSYLKRDSPLHF.

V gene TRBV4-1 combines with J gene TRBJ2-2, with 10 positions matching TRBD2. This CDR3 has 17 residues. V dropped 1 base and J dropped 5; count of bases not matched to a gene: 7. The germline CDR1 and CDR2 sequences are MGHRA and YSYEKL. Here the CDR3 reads CASSQGGLAGVTGELFF. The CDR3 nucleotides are TGCGCCAGCAGCCAAGGGGGGCTAGCGGGAGTTACCGGGGAGCTGTTTTTT.